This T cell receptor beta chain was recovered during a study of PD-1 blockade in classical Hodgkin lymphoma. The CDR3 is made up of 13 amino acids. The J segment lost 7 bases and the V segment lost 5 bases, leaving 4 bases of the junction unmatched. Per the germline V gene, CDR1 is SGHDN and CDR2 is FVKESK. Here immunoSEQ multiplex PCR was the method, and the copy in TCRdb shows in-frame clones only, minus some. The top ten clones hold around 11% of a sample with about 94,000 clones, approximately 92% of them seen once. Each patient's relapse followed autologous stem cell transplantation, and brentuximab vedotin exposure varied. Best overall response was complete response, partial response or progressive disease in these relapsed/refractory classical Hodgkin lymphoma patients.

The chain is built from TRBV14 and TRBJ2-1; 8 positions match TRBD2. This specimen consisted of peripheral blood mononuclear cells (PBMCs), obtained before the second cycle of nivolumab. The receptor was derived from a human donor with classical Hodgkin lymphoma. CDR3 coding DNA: TGTGCCAGCAGCTCGGGACTAGTGAATGAGCAGTTCTTC. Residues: CASSSGLVNEQFF.